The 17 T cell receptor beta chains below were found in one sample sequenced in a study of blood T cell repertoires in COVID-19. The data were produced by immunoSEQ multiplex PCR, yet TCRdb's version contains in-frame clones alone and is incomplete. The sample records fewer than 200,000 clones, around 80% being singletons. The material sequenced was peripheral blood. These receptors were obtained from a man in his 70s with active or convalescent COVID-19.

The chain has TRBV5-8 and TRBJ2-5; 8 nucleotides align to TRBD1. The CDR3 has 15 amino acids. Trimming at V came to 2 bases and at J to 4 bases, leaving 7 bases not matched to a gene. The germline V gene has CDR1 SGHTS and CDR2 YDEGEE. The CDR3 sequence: CASSFLAGGGETQYF. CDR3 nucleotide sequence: TGTGCCAGCAGCTTCCTAGCAGGGGGCGGAGAGACCCAGTACTTC. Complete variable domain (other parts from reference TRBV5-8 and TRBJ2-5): EAGVTQSPTHLIKTRGQQATLRCSPISGHTSVYWYQQALGLGLQFLLWYDEGEERNRGNFPPRFSGRQFPNYSSELNVNALELEDSALYLCASSFLAGGGETQYFGPGTRLLVL.

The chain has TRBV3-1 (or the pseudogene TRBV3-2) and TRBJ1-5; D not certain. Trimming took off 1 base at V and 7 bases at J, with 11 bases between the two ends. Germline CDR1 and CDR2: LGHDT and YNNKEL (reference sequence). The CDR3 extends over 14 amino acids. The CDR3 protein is CASSQGAGYQPQHF. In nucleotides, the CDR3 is TGTGCCAGCAGCCAAGGAGCGGGTTACCAGCCCCAGCATTTT.

This CDR3 reads CASSVELAGGAGGANVLTF. The CDR3 DNA is TGTGCCAGCAGCGTAGAGCTAGCGGGAGGAGCAGGAGGGGCCAACGTCCTGACTTTC. J is TRBJ2-6 and V is TRBV9; 11 nucleotides line up with TRBD2. The V and J ends lost 0 bases and 4 bases, in that order; junction bases with no gene match: 9. This CDR3 contains 19 residues. Germline V CDR1 and CDR2: SGDLS, YYNGEE.

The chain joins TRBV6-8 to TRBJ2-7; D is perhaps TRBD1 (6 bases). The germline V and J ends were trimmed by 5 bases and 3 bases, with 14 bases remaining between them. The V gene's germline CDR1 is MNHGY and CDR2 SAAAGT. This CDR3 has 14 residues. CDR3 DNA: TGTGCCAGCAGTACCGGGACATTAATCTACGAGCAGTACTTC. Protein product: CASSTGTLIYEQYF.

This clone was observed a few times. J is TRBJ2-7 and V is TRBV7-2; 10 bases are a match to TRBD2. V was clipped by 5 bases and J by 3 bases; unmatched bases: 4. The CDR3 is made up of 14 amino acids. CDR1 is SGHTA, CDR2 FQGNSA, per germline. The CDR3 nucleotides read TGTGCCAGCAGCGGACTAGCGGCTCACTACGAGCAGTACTTC. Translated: CASSGLAAHYEQYF.

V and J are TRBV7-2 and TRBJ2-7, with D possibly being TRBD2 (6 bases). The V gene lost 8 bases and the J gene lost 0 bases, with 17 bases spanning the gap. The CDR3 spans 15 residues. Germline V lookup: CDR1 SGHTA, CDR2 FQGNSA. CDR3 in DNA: TGTGCCAGCCGACCCGTTGGGGGGAACTCCTACGAGCAGTACTTC. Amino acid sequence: CASRPVGGNSYEQYF.

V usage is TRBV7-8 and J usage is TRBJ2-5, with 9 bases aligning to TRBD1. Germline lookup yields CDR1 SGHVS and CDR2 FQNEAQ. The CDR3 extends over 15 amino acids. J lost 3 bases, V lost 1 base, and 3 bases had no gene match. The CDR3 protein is CASSLGDRVKETQYF. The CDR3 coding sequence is TGTGCCAGCAGCTTAGGGGACAGGGTGAAAGAGACCCAGTACTTC.

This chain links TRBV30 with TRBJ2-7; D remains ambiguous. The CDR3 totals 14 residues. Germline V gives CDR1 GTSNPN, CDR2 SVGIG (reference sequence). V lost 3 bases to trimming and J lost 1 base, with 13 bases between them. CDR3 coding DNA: TGTGCCTGGAGGGCACCCGGAGCTTCCTACGAGCAGTACTTC. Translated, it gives CAWRAPGASYEQYF.

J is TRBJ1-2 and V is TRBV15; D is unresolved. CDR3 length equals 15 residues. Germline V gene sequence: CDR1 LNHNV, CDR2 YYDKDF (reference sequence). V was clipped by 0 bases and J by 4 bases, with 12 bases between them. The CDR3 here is CATSRDLVSSYGYTF. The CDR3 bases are TGTGCCACCAGCAGAGATCTAGTCTCTAGCTATGGCTACACCTTC. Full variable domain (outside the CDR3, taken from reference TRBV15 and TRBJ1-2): DAMVIQNPRYQVTQFGKPVTLSCSQTLNHNVMYWYQQKSSQAPKLLFHYYDKDFNNEADTPDNFQSRRPNTSFCFLDIRSPGLGDTAMYLCATSRDLVSSYGYTFGSGTRLTVV.

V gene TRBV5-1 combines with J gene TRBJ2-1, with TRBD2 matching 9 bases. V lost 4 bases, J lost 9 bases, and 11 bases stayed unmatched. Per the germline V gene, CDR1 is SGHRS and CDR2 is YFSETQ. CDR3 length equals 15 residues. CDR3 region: CASSTGLAGEGEQFF. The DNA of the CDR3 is TGCGCCAGCAGCACGGGACTAGCAGGAGAGGGTGAGCAGTTCTTC.

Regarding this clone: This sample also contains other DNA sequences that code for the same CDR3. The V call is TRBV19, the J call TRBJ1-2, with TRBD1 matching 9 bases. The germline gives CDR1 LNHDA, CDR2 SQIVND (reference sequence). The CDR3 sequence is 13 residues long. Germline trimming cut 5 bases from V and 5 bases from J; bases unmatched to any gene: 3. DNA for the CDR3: TGTGCCAGTAGTCCGGACAGGGGTTATGGCTACACCTTC. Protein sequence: CASSPDRGYGYTF. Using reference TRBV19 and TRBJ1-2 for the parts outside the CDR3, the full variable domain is DGGITQSPKYLFRKEGQNVTLSCEQNLNHDAMYWYRQDPGQGLRLIYYSQIVNDFQKGDIAEGYSVSREKKESFPLTVTSAQKNPTAFYLCASSPDRGYGYTFGSGTRLTVV.

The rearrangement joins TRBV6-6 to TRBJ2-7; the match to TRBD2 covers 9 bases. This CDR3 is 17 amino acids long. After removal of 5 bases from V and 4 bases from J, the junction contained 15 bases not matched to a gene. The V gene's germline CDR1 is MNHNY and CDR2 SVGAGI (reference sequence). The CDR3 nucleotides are TGTGCCAGCAGTCTATCCTTTAGCGGGAGTCGAATTTACGAGCAGTACTTC. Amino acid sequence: CASSLSFSGSRIYEQYF.

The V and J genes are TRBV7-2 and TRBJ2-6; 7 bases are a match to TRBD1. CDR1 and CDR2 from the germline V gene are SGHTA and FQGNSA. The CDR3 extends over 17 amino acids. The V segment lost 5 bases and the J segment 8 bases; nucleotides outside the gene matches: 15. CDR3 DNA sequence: TGTGCCAGCAGCCTACTACTCTCCTCAGGGGGAACCAACGTCCTGACTTTC. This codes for CASSLLLSSGGTNVLTF.

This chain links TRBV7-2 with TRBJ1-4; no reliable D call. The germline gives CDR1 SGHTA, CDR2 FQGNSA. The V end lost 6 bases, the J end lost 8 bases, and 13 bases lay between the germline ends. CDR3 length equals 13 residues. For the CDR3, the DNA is TGTGCCAGCAGGTCGAGGGTAGAAGAAAAACTGTTTTTT. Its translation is CASRSRVEEKLFF.

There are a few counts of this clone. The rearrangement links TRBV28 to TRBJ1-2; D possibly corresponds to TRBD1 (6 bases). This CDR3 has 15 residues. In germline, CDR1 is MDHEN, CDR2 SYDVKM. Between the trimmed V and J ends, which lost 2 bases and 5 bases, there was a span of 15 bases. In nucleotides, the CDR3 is TGTGCCAGCAGTTTACCTCAGGGGATTGGGTATGGCTACACCTTC. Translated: CASSLPQGIGYGYTF.

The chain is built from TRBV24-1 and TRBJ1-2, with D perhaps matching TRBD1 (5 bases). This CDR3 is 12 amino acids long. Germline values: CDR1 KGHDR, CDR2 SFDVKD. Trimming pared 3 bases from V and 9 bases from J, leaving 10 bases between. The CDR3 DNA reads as TGTGCCACCAGTGATCCTCGGGGGAGCTACACCTTC. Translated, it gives CATSDPRGSYTF.

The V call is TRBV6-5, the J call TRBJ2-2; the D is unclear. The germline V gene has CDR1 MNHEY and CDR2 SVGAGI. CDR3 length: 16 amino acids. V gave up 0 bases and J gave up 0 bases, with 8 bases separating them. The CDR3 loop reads CASSYSGFSNTGELFF. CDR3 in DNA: TGTGCCAGCAGTTACTCTGGCTTTTCGAACACCGGGGAGCTGTTTTTT.